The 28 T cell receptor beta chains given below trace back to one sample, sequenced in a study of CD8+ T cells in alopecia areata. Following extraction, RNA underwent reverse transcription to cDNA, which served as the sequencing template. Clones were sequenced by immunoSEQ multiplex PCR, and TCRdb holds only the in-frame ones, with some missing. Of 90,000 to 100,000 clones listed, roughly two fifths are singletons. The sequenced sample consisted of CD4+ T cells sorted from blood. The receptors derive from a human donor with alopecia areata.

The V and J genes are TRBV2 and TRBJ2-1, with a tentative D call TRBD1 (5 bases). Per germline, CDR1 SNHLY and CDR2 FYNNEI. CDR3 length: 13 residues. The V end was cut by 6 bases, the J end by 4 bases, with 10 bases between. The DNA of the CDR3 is TGTGCCAGCAGGGAGACAGAATACAATGAGCAGTTCTTC. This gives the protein CASRETEYNEQFF.

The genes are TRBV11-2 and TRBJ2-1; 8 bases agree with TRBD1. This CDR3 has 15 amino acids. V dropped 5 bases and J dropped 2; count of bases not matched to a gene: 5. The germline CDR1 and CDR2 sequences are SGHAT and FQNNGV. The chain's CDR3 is CASSRGTGPYNEQFF. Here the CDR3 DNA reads TGTGCCAGCAGCCGAGGGACAGGTCCCTACAATGAGCAGTTCTTC.

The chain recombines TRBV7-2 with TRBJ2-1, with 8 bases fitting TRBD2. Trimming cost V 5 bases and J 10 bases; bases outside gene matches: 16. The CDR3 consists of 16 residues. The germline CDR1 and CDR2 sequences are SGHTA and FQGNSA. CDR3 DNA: TGTGCCAGCAGCCCCGTCAGCCGGGGGGGGCCGAGAGAGCAGTTCTTC. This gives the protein CASSPVSRGGPREQFF.

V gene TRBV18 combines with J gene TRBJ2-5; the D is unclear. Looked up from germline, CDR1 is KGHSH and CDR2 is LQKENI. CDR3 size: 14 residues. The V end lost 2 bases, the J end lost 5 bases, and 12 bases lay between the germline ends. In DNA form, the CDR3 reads TGTGCCAGCTCACCATCGGCGTTCCGGGAGACCCAGTACTTC. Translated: CASSPSAFRETQYF.

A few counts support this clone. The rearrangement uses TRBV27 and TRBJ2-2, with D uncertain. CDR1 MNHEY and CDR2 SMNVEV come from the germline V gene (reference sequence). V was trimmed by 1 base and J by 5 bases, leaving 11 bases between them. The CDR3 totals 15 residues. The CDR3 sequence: CASSLFLHVTGELFF. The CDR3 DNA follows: TGTGCCAGCAGTTTATTCCTGCACGTAACCGGGGAGCTGTTTTTT.

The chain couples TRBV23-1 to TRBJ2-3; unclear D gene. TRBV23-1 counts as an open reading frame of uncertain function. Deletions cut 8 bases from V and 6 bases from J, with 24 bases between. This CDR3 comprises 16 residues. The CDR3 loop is CASRVPRFSRWDTQYF. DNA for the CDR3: TGCGCCAGCCGGGTGCCACGGTTCAGCAGGTGGGATACGCAGTATTTT.

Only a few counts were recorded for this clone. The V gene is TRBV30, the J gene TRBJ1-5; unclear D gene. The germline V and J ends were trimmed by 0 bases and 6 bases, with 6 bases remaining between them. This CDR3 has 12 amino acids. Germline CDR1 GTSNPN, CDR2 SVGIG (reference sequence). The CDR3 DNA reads TGTGCCTGGAGTGTCAAAGGTCAGCCCCAGCATTTT. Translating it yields CAWSVKGQPQHF.

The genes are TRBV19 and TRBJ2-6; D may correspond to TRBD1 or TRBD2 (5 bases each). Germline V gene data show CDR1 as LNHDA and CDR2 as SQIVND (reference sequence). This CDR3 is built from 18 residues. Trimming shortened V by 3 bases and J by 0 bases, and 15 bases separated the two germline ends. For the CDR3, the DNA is TGTGCCAGTAGTATCTTACCGGGGCTCAGCTCTGGGGCCAACGTCCTGACTTTC. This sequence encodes CASSILPGLSSGANVLTF.

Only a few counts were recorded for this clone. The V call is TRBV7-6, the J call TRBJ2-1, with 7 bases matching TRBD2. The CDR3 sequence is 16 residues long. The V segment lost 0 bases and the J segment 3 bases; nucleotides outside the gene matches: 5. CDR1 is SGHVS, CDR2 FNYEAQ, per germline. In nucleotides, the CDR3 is TGTGCCAGCAGCTTAGCCGGGGGGAACATCTACAATGAGCAGTTCTTC. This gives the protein CASSLAGGNIYNEQFF.

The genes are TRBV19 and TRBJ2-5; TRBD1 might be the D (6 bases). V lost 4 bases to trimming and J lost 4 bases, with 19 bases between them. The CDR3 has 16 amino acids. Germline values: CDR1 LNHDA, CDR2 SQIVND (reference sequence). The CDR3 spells CASSTRGALGGETQYF. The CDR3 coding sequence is TGTGCCAGTAGTACCAGGGGCGCCTTAGGTGGAGAGACCCAGTACTTC.

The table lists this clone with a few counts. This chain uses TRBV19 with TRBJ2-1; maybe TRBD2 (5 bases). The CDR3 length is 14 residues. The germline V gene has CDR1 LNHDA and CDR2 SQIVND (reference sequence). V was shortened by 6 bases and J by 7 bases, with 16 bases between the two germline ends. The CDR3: CASRDWRTGNEQFF. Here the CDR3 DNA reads TGTGCCAGTAGGGATTGGCGGACGGGGAATGAGCAGTTCTTC.

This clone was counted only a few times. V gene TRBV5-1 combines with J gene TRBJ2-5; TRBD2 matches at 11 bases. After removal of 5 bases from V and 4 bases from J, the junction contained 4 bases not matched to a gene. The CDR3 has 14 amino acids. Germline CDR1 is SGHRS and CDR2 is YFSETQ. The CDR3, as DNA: TGCGCCAGCAGTAGCGGGAGGGCCGGAGAGACCCAGTACTTC. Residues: CASSSGRAGETQYF.

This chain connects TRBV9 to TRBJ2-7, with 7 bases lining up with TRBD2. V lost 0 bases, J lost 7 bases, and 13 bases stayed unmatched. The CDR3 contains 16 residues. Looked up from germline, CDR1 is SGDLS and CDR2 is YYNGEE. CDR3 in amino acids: CASSVAEAGQDTEQYF. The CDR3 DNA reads TGTGCCAGCAGCGTAGCGGAAGCGGGGCAGGACACGGAGCAGTACTTC.

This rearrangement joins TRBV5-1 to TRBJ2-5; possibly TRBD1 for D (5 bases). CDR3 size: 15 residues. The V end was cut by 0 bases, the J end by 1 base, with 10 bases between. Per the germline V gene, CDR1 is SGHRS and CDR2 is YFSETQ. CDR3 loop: CASSLVYRSQETQYF. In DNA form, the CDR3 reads TGCGCCAGCAGCTTGGTCTACAGGAGCCAAGAGACCCAGTACTTC.

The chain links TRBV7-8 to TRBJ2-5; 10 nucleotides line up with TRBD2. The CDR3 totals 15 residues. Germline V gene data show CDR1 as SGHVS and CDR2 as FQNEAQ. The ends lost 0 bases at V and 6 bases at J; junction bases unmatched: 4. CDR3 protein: CASSLAGLAMKTQYF. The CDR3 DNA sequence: TGTGCCAGCAGCTTAGCGGGACTAGCGATGAAGACCCAGTACTTC.

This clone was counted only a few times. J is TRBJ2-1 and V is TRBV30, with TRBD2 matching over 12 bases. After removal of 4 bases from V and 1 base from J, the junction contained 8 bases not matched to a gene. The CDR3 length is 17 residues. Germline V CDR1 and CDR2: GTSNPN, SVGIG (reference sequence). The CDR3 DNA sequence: TGTGCCTGGACTAACTTAGGGACTAGCGGGTCCTACAATGAGCAGTTCTTC. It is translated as CAWTNLGTSGSYNEQFF.

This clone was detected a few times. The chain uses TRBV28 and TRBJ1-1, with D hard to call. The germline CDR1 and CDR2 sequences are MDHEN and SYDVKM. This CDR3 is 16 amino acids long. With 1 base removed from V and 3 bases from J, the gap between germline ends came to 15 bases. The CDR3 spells CASSLLSLIGDTEAFF. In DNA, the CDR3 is TGTGCCAGCAGTTTATTGTCCCTTATCGGGGACACTGAAGCTTTCTTT.

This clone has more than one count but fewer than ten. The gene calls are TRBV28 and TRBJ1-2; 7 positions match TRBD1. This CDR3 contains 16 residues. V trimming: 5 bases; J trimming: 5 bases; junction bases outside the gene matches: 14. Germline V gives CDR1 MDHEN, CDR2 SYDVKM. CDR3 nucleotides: TGTGCCAGCAGTCCCACGACAGGGTCGGTCTGGTATGGCTACACCTTC. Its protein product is CASSPTTGSVWYGYTF.

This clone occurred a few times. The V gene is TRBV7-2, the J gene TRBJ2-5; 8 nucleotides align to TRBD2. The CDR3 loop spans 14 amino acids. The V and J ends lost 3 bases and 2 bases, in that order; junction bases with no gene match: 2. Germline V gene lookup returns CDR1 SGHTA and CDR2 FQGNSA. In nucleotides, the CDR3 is TGTGCCAGCAGCTTCGGCGGGGGGCAAGAGACCCAGTACTTC. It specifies CASSFGGGQETQYF.

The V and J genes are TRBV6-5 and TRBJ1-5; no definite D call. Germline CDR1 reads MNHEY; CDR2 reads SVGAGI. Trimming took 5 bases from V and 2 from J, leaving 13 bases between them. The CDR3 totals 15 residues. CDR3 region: CASSPRFVGNQPQHF. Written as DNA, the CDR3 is TGTGCCAGCAGTCCTCGATTTGTCGGCAATCAGCCCCAGCATTTT.

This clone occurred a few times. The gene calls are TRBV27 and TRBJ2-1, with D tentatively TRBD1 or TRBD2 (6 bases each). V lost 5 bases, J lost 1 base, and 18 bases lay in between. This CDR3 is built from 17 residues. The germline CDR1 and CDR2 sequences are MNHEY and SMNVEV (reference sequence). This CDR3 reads CASSTSKGDSSYNEQFF. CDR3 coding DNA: TGTGCCAGCAGTACCAGTAAGGGGGACTCATCCTACAATGAGCAGTTCTTC.

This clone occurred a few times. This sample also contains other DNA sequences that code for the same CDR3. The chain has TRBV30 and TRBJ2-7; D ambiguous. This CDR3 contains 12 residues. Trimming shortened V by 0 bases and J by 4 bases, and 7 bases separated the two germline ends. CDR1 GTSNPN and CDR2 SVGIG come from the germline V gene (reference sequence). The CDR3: CAWSVLPYEQYF. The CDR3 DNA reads TGTGCCTGGAGTGTACTTCCTTACGAGCAGTACTTC.

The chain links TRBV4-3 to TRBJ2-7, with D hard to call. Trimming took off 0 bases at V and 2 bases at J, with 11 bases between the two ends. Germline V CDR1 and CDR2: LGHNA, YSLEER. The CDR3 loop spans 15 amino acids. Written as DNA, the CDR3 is TGCGCCAGCAGCCAAGACCACCCGGACCCCTACGAGCAGTACTTC. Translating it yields CASSQDHPDPYEQYF.

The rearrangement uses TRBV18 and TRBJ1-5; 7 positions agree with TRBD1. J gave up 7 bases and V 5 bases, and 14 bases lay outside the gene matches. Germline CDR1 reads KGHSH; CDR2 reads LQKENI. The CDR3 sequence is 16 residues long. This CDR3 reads CASSLGPQGLGQPQHF. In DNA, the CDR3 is TGTGCCAGCTCATTGGGACCACAGGGGCTGGGGCAGCCCCAGCATTTT.

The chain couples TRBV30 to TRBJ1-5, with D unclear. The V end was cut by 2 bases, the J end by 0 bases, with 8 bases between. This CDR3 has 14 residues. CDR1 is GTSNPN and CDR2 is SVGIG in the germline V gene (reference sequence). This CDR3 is CAWSRSVSNQPQHF. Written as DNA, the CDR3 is TGTGCCTGGAGTCGCAGTGTTAGCAATCAGCCCCAGCATTTT.

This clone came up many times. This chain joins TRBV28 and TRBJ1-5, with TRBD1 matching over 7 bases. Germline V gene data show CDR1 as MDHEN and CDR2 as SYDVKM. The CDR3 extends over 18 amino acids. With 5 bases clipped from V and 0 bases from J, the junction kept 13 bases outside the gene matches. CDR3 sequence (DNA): TGTGCCAGCAGTGCCGGGACAGCCGGCCTATATAGCAATCAGCCCCAGCATTTT. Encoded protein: CASSAGTAGLYSNQPQHF.

The chain's CDR3 is CSVTEEVYGNTIYF. DNA for the CDR3: TGCAGCGTTACCGAGGAGGTCTATGGAAACACCATATATTTT. This sequence joins TRBV29-1 and TRBJ1-3; no reliable D call. Germline V CDR1 and CDR2: SQVTM, ANQGSEA. The CDR3 runs 14 residues. The V and J ends lost 5 bases and 3 bases respectively, with 14 bases between them.

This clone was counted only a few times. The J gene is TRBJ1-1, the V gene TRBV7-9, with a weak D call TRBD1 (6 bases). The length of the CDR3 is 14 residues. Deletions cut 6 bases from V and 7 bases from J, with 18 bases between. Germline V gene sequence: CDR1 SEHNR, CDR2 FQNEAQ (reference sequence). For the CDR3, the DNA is TGTGCCAGCAGTTCCACCGACAGGCACGATGAAGCTTTCTTT. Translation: CASSSTDRHDEAFF. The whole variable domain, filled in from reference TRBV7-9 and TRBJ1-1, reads DTGVSQNPRHKITKRGQNVTFRCDPISEHNRLYWYRQTLGQGPEFLTYFQNEAQLEKSRLLSDRFSAERPKGSFSTLEIQRTEQGDSAMYLCASSSTDRHDEAFFGQGTRLTVV.